Listed below are T cell receptor beta chains from one sample, sequenced in a study of shared clonotypes between healthy human individuals. TCRdb keeps only in-frame clones here, not all; method: immunoSEQ multiplex PCR. The data show about 480,000 clones, 75% to 80% seen once. Sample: PBMCs. These receptors originate from a woman in her 40s in good health. Some clones in this sample may be carry-over from other donors' samples. Each CDR3 is given with its conserved first and last residue. D genes are given only for firm matches. Clone size appears in some rows only: once, few, many, or a class for an expanded clone.

clone_size: once
j_call: TRBJ1-5
v_call: TRBV19
d_call: NA
cdr3_aa: CASSQTRDSGPQHF
cdr3_nt: TGTGCCAGTAGTCAAACTCGGGACTCCGGTCCCCAGCATTTT

clone_size: NA
j_call: TRBJ1-4
v_call: TRBV18
d_call: TRBD1
cdr3_aa: CASSPGQGGEKLFF
cdr3_nt: TGTGCCAGCTCACCTGGGCAGGGGGGAGAAAAACTGTTTTTT

clone_size: NA
j_call: TRBJ2-5
v_call: TRBV28
d_call: TRBD2
cdr3_aa: CASSPPGLAGGETQYF
cdr3_nt: TGTGCCAGCAGTCCCCCCGGACTAGCGGGAGGAGAGACCCAGTACTTC

clone_size: NA
j_call: TRBJ2-1
v_call: TRBV11-2
d_call: NA
cdr3_aa: CASSPLWGSYNEQFF
cdr3_nt: TGTGCCAGCAGCCCCCTTTGGGGGAGTTACAATGAGCAGTTCTTC

clone_size: NA
j_call: TRBJ1-5
v_call: TRBV5-6
d_call: NA
cdr3_aa: CASSFGPLSNQPQHF
cdr3_nt: TGTGCCAGCAGCTTCGGACCTTTGAGCAATCAGCCCCAGCATTTT

clone_size: NA
j_call: TRBJ2-7
v_call: TRBV27
d_call: TRBD2
cdr3_aa: CASSLSTSGIYEQYF
cdr3_nt: TGTGCCAGCAGTCTCTCGACTAGCGGGATATACGAGCAGTACTTC

clone_size: NA
j_call: TRBJ2-7
v_call: TRBV11-2
d_call: TRBD2
cdr3_aa: CASSFMTSGRALEQYF
cdr3_nt: TGTGCCAGCAGCTTCATGACTAGCGGGAGGGCCCTTGAGCAGTACTTC

clone_size: NA
j_call: TRBJ2-7
v_call: TRBV18
d_call: NA
cdr3_aa: CASSPSGEQYF
cdr3_nt: TGTGCCAGCTCACCTTCGGGCGAGCAGTACTTC

clone_size: NA
j_call: TRBJ1-3
v_call: TRBV10-3
d_call: NA
cdr3_aa: CASSVSSGNTIYF
cdr3_nt: TGTGCCAGCAGCGTGTCTTCGGGAAACACCATATATTTT

clone_size: many
j_call: TRBJ2-1
v_call: TRBV27
d_call: NA
cdr3_aa: CASSPGRGGPNEQFF
cdr3_nt: TGTGCCAGCAGTCCCGGTCGAGGAGGGCCCAATGAGCAGTTCTTC

clone_size: NA
j_call: TRBJ1-1
v_call: TRBV7-3
d_call: NA
cdr3_aa: CASSFSGGNTEAFF
cdr3_nt: TGTGCCAGCAGCTTTTCCGGGGGCAACACTGAAGCTTTCTTT

clone_size: NA
j_call: TRBJ2-7
v_call: TRBV7-8
d_call: NA
cdr3_aa: CASSLGDMPSYEQYF
cdr3_nt: TGTGCCAGCAGCTTGGGGGACATGCCATCCTACGAGCAGTACTTC

clone_size: once
j_call: TRBJ1-2
v_call: TRBV29-1
d_call: NA
cdr3_aa: CSVGPGAGFGGYTF
cdr3_nt: TGCAGCGTCGGACCGGGGGCGGGCTTCGGCGGCTACACCTTC

clone_size: NA
j_call: TRBJ2-1
v_call: TRBV6-4
d_call: TRBD1
cdr3_aa: CASSRDRGHYNEQFF
cdr3_nt: TGTGCCAGCAGCCGGGACAGGGGTCACTACAATGAGCAGTTCTTC

clone_size: NA
j_call: TRBJ1-2
v_call: TRBV4-1
d_call: NA
cdr3_aa: CASSQVIRAYGYTF
cdr3_nt: TGCGCCAGCAGCCAAGTAATCAGGGCGTATGGCTACACCTTC

clone_size: NA
j_call: TRBJ2-5
v_call: TRBV18
d_call: NA
cdr3_aa: CASSPTQETQYF
cdr3_nt: TGTGCCAGCTCACCGACTCAAGAGACCCAGTACTTC

clone_size: NA
j_call: TRBJ2-4
v_call: TRBV28
d_call: NA
cdr3_aa: CASSPHGGTGNIQYF
cdr3_nt: TGTGCCAGCAGTCCGCACGGAGGAACGGGAAACATTCAGTACTTC

clone_size: NA
j_call: TRBJ2-5
v_call: TRBV5-4
d_call: NA
cdr3_aa: CAGGFGGQETQYF
cdr3_nt: TGTGCCGGAGGGTTTGGCGGCCAAGAGACCCAGTACTTC

clone_size: NA
j_call: TRBJ2-3
v_call: TRBV28
d_call: NA
cdr3_aa: CASEGSVDTQYF
cdr3_nt: TGTGCCAGCGAGGGTTCGGTCGATACGCAGTATTTT

clone_size: NA
j_call: TRBJ2-2
v_call: TRBV30
d_call: TRBD1
cdr3_aa: CAWETDREYTGELFF
cdr3_nt: TGTGCCTGGGAGACTGACAGGGAATACACCGGGGAGCTGTTTTTT

clone_size: NA
j_call: TRBJ2-7
v_call: TRBV5-1
d_call: NA
cdr3_aa: CASSLSRSAYEQYF
cdr3_nt: TGCGCCAGCAGCTTGAGCCGTTCGGCCTACGAGCAGTACTTC

clone_size: NA
j_call: TRBJ1-5
v_call: TRBV6-1
d_call: TRBD1
cdr3_aa: CASSERQGAGPQHF
cdr3_nt: TGTGCCAGCAGTGAAAGACAGGGGGCCGGGCCCCAGCATTTT